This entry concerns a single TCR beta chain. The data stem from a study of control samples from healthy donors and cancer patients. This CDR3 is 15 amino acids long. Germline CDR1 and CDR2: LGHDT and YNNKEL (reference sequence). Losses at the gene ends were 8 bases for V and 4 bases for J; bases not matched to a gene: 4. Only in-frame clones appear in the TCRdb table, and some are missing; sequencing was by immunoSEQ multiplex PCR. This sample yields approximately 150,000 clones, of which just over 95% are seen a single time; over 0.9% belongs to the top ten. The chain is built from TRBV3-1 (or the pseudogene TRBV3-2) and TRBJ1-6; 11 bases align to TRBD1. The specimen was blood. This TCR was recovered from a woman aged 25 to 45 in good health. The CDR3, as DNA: TGTGCCAGCCGGGACAGGGGGACTTATAATTCACCCCTCCACTTT. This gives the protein CASRDRGTYNSPLHF.